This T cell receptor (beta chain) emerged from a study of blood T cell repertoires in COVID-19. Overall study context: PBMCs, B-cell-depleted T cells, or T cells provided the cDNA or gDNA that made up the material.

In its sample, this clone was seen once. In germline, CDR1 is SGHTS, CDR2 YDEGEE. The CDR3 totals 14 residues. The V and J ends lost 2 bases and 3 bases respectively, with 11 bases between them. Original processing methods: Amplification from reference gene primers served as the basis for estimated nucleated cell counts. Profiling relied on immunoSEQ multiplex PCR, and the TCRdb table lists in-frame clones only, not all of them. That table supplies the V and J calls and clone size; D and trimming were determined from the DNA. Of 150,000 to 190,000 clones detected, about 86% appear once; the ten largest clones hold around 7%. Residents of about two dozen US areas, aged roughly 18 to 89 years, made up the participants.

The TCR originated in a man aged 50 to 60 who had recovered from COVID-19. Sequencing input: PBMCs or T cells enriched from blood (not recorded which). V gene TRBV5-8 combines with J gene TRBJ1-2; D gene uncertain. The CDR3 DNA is TGTGCCAGCAGCTTCACCGGAGCGGACTATGGCTACACCTTC. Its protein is CASSFTGADYGYTF.